This T cell receptor beta chain was profiled in a study of shared clonotypes between healthy human individuals. Naive CD8 cells were CD45RO-negative, positively selected for CCR7, excluding terminally differentiated effector memory CD45RA+ cells. V shed 0 bases and J 0 bases; nucleotides not matched to a gene: 5. The CDR3 runs to 16 residues. The germline V gene has CDR1 SGHRS and CDR2 YFSETQ. This table comes from immunoSEQ multiplex PCR, and its TCRdb copy is limited to in-frame clones, with some not included. The table lists under 850,000 clones, roughly 92% of them singletons. This clonotype was sampled from a man aged 25-40 years in good health. This rearrangement joins TRBV5-1 to TRBJ1-2; 7 nucleotides align to TRBD1. Sequenced: naive CD8+ T cells sorted from blood. This CDR3 is CASSLAPGTANYGYTF. The CDR3, as DNA: TGCGCCAGCAGCTTGGCCCCAGGGACAGCTAACTATGGCTACACCTTC.